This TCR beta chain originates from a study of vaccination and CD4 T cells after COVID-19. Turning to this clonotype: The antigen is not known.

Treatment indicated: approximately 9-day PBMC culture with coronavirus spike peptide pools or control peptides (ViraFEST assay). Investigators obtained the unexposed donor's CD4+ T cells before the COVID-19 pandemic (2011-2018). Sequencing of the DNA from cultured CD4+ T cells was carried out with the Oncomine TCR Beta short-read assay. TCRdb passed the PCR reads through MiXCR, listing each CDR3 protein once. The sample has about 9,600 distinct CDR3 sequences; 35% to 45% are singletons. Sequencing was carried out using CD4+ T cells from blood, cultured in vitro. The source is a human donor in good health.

This CDR3 reads CASSFTKRQETQYF. The CDR3 DNA is TGTGCCAGCAGCTTCACAAAAAGGCAAGAGACCCAGTACTTC. The V and J genes are TRBV5-4 and TRBJ2-5; no firm D call. The germline gives CDR1 SGHNT, CDR2 YYREEE (reference sequence). Trimming pared 2 bases from V and 2 bases from J, leaving 10 bases between. This CDR3 contains 14 residues.